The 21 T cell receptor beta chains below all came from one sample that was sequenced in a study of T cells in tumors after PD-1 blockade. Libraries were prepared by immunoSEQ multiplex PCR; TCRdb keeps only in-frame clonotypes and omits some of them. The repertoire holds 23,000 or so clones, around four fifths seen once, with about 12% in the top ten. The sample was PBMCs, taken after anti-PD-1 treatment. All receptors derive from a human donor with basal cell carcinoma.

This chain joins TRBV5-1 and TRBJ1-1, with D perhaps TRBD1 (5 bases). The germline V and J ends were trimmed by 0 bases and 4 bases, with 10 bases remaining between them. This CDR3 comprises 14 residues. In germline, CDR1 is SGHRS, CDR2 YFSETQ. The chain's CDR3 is CASSLAAGGTEAFF. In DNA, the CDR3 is TGCGCCAGCAGCTTGGCCGCGGGGGGCACTGAAGCTTTCTTT.

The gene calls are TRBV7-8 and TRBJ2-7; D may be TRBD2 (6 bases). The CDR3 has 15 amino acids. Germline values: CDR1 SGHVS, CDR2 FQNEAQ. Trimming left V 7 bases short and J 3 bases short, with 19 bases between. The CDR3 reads CASTSTGAGNYEQYF. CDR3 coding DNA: TGTGCCAGCACCTCCACCGGCGCGGGGAACTACGAGCAGTACTTC.

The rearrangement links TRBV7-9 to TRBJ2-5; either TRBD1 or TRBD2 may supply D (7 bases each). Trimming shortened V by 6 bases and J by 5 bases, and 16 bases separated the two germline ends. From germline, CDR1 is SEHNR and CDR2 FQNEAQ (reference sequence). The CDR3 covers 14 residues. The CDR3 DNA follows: TGTGCCAGCAGGGGCAGGGGGGGAGAGGAGACCCAGTACTTC. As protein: CASRGRGGEETQYF.

CDR3 bases: TGTGCCAGCTCACCACAGTGGGGGGAGCAGTTCTTC. Protein sequence: CASSPQWGEQFF. The chain couples TRBV18 to TRBJ2-1; tentatively, D is TRBD1 or TRBD2 (5 bases each). With 1 base removed from V and 10 bases from J, the gap between germline ends came to 8 bases. CDR3 length: 12 amino acids. The germline gives CDR1 KGHSH, CDR2 LQKENI.

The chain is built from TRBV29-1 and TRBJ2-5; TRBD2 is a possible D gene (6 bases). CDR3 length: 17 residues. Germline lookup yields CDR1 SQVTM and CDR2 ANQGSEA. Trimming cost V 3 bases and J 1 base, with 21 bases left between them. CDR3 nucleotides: TGCAGCGTTGACGCTTACGTATTAGGAGGGTTCCAAGAGACCCAGTACTTC. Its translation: CSVDAYVLGGFQETQYF.

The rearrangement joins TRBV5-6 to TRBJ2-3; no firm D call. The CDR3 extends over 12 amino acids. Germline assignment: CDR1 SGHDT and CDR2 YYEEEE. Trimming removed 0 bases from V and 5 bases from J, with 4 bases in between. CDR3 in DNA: TGTGCCAGCAGCTTGGTTGGAGATACGCAGTATTTT. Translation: CASSLVGDTQYF.

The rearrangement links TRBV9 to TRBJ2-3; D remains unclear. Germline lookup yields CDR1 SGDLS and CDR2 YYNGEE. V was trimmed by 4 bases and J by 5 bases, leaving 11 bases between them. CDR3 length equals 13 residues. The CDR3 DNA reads TGTGCCAGCAGCCTCTTAGTGAGAGATACGCAGTATTTT. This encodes CASSLLVRDTQYF.

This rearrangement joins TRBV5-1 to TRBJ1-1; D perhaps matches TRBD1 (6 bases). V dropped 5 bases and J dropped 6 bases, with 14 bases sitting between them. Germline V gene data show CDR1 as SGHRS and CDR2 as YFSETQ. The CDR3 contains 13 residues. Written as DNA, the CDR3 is TGCGCCAGCAGTCCCTTTAAGGGGGCTGAAGCTTTCTTT. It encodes CASSPFKGAEAFF.

The CDR3 loop reads CAWRVGPYGGYTF. In DNA, the CDR3 is TGTGCCTGGAGGGTTGGACCGTACGGAGGCTACACCTTC. The chain is built from TRBV30 and TRBJ1-2; no clear D. V gave up 3 bases and J gave up 8 bases, with 16 bases separating them. Germline CDR1 and CDR2: GTSNPN and SVGIG (reference sequence). The length of the CDR3 is 13 residues. Using reference TRBV30 and TRBJ1-2 for the parts outside the CDR3, the full variable domain is SQTIHQWPATLVQPVGSPLSLECTVEGTSNPNLYWYRQAAGRGLQLLFYSVGIGQISSEVPQNLSASRPQDRQFILSSKKLLLSDSGFYLCAWRVGPYGGYTFGSGTRLTVV.

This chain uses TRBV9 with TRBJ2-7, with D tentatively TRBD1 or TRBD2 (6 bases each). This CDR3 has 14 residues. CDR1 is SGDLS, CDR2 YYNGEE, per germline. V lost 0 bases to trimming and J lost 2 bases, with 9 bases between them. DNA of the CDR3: TGTGCCAGCAGCGTAGGGGGGGCGGCCTACGAGCAGTACTTC. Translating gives CASSVGGAAYEQYF.

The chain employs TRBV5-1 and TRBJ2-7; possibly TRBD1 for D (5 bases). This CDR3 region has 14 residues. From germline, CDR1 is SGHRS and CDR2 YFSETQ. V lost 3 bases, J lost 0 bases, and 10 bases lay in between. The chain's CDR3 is CASSYKGVSYEQYF. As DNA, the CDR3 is TGCGCCAGCAGCTATAAAGGGGTCTCCTACGAGCAGTACTTC.

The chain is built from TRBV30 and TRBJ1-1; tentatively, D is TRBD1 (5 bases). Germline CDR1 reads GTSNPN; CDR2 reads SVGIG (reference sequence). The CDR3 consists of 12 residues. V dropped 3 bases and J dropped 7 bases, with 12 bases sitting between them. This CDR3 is CAWRGRLDEAFF. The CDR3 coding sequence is TGTGCCTGGAGGGGACGGCTTGATGAAGCTTTCTTT.

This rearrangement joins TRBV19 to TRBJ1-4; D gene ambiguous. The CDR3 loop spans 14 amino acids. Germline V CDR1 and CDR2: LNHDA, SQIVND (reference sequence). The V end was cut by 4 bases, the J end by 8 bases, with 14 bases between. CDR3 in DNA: TGTGCCAGTAGTAGCGGACGAGGTGGGGAAAAACTGTTTTTT. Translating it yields CASSSGRGGEKLFF.

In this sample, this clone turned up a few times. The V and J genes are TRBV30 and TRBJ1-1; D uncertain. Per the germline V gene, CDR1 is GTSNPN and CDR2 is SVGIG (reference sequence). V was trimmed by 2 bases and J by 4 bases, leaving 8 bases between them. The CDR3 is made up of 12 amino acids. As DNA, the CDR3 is TGTGCCTGGAGTATATGGACCACTGAAGCTTTCTTT. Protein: CAWSIWTTEAFF. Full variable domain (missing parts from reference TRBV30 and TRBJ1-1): SQTIHQWPATLVQPVGSPLSLECTVEGTSNPNLYWYRQAAGRGLQLLFYSVGIGQISSEVPQNLSASRPQDRQFILSSKKLLLSDSGFYLCAWSIWTTEAFFGQGTRLTVV.

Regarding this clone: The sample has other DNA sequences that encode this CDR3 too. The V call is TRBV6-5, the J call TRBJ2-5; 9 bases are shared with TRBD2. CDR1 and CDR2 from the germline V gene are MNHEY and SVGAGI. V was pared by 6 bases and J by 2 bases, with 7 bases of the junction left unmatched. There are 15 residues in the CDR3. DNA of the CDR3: TGTGCCAGCAGCGGACTGGCGGGGGGGCAAGAGACCCAGTACTTC. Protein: CASSGLAGGQETQYF.

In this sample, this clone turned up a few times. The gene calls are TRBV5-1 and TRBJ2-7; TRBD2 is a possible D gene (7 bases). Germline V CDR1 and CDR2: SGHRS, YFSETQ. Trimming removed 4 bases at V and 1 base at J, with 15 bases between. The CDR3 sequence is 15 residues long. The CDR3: CASSIGGPFSYEQYF. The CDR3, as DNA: TGCGCCAGCAGCATCGGGGGGCCCTTTTCCTACGAGCAGTACTTC.

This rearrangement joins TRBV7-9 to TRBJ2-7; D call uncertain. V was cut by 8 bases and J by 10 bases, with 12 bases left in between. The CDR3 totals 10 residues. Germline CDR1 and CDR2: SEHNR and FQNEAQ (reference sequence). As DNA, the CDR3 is TGTGCCAGCGCCTCTAACGCCCAGTACTTC. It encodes CASASNAQYF.

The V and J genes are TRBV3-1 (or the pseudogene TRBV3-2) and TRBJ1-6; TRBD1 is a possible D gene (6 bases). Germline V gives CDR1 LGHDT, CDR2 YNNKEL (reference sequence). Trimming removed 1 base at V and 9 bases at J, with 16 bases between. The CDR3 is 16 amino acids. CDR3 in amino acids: CASSQGTGWEGSPLHF. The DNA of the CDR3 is TGTGCCAGCAGCCAAGGAACAGGGTGGGAGGGTTCACCCCTCCACTTT.

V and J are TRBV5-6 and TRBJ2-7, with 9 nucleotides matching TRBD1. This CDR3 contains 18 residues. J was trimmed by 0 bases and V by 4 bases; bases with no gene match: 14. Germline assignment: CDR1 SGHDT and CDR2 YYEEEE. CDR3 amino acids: CASSRPGTGIFGSYEQYF. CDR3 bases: TGTGCCAGCAGCCGACCCGGGACAGGGATATTCGGCTCCTACGAGCAGTACTTC.

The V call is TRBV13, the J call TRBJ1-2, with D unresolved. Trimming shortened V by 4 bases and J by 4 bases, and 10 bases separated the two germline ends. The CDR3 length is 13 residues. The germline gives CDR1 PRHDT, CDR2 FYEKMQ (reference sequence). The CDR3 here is CASSSLQSYGYTF. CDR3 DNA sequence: TGTGCCAGCAGCTCGCTACAGTCCTATGGCTACACCTTC.

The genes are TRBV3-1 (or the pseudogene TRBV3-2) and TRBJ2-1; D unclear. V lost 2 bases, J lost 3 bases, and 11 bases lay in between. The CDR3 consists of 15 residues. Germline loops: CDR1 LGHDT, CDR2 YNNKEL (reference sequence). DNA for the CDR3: TGTGCCAGCAGCCAAAACTCCCGCCACTACAATGAGCAGTTCTTC. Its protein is CASSQNSRHYNEQFF.